This T cell receptor (beta chain) was obtained from a study of cytomegalovirus exposure and HLA in healthy donors. Study-wide context: Earlier sequencing of around 190 million T cells yielded around 100 million unique TCR beta sequences. The study's findings and limits: In a later analysis, DRB1 alleles had the most associated TCRs; HLA-C alleles the fewest. For presence/absence analyses, sequencing depth was assumed to be roughly uniform across donors. Later analysis revealed greater clonal expansion in HLA-associated TCR beta chains than in equally common others.

Primers included in the PCR were 60 Vbeta and 13 Jbeta primers. This table comes from immunoSEQ multiplex PCR, and its TCRdb copy is limited to in-frame clones, with some not included. The repertoire includes about 140,000 clones, approximately 80% of them detected once, and roughly 2.3% sits in the top ten. CDR3 size: 14 residues. V lost 5 bases and J lost 3, with 14 bases in between. CDR1 is SGHAT, CDR2 FQNNGV, per germline. Worth noting for this clone: Its matching antigen is unknown.

This sequence was found in a man younger than 45 in good health and CMV-seronegative. The J gene is TRBJ2-7, the V gene TRBV11-2; perhaps TRBD2 as D (6 bases). Sequencing was carried out using PBMCs. The CDR3 DNA reads as TGTGCCAGCAGCGGTGGGACGGACTACTACGAGCAGTACTTC. Its translation: CASSGGTDYYEQYF.